These 15 T cell receptor beta chains originate from one sample sequenced in a study of human thymus T cells. Thymus specimens were resections from corrective heart surgery. TCRdb keeps only in-frame clones here, not all; method: immunoSEQ multiplex PCR. The sample consists of about 130,000 clones, about 94% of them appearing once. The material sequenced was thymus tissue. The receptors come from a boy in the first two years of life with a congenital heart defect but otherwise immunologically healthy.

V is TRBV9 and J is TRBJ2-3, with D tentatively TRBD2 (6 bases). V was clipped by 4 bases and J by 0 bases, with 12 bases between them. Germline lookup yields CDR1 SGDLS and CDR2 YYNGEE. The CDR3 is made up of 15 amino acids. As DNA, the CDR3 is TGTGCCAGCAGCTCGGGGGACCTTAGCACAGATACGCAGTATTTT. Its protein product is CASSSGDLSTDTQYF.

Concerning this clone: A read error may account for a junction end that differs from germline. The rearrangement links TRBV11-2 to TRBJ2-3; D is undetermined. This CDR3 has 13 residues. CDR1 is SGHAT, CDR2 FQNNGV, per germline. CDR3 amino acids: CASSLGTPETQYF. As DNA, the CDR3 is TGTGCCAGCAGCTTAGGCACGCCAGAAACGCAGTATTTT.

The chain employs TRBV2 and TRBJ2-2; 7 nucleotides match TRBD1. After removal of 3 bases from V and 3 bases from J, the junction contained 22 bases not matched to a gene. Germline-derived CDR1 and CDR2 are SNHLY and FYNNEI. This CDR3 is 21 amino acids long. The CDR3 coding sequence is TGTGCCAGCAGTGAGAAACTCGTCCCGACAGGGCTGATGGTGGACACCGGGGAGCTGTTTTTT. This translates into CASSEKLVPTGLMVDTGELFF.

In this sample, this clone turned up once. The chain has TRBV4-3 and TRBJ2-6; TRBD1 aligns across 7 bases. This CDR3 contains 15 residues. With V trimmed by 4 bases and J by 3 bases, 3 bases remained unmatched. The germline V gene has CDR1 LGHNA and CDR2 YSLEER. CDR3 region: CASSPSGGGANVLTF. The CDR3 nucleotides read TGCGCCAGCAGCCCCTCAGGGGGTGGGGCCAACGTCCTGACTTTC.

The rearrangement joins TRBV14 to TRBJ2-5; tentatively, D is TRBD2 (6 bases). Trimming pared 2 bases from V and 7 bases from J, leaving 8 bases between. This CDR3 spans 12 amino acids. Germline V lookup: CDR1 SGHDN, CDR2 FVKESK. The CDR3 DNA reads TGTGCCAGCAGCCAAATCGGGGGGACCCAGTACTTC. Residues: CASSQIGGTQYF.

This chain uses TRBV9 with TRBJ2-5; D possibly corresponds to TRBD2 (6 bases). Trimming removed 4 bases at V and 4 bases at J, with 17 bases between. This CDR3 is built from 15 residues. Germline lookup yields CDR1 SGDLS and CDR2 YYNGEE. CDR3 sequence reads: CASSFSAGRSETQYF. The CDR3 region has the DNA TGTGCCAGCAGCTTCTCGGCGGGGAGGTCAGAGACCCAGTACTTC.

The chain uses TRBV4-1 and TRBJ2-1, with 7 bases lining up with TRBD2. This CDR3 contains 18 residues. V was pared by 4 bases and J by 3 bases, with 15 bases of the junction left unmatched. Germline assignment: CDR1 MGHRA and CDR2 YSYEKL. The CDR3 sequence is CASSPSAGWAGDYNEQFF. As DNA, the CDR3 is TGCGCCAGCAGCCCCTCGGCCGGGTGGGCGGGGGACTACAATGAGCAGTTCTTC.

This chain connects TRBV5-1 to TRBJ1-2, with 7 bases matching TRBD1. V gave up 2 bases and J gave up 8 bases; unmatched junction bases: 9. This CDR3 comprises 14 residues. Per the germline V gene, CDR1 is SGHRS and CDR2 is YFSETQ. CDR3 protein: CASSFPDRVEGYTF. CDR3 bases: TGCGCCAGCAGCTTCCCTGACAGGGTAGAAGGCTACACCTTC. Complete variable domain (other parts from reference TRBV5-1 and TRBJ1-2): KAGVTQTPRYLIKTRGQQVTLSCSPISGHRSVSWYQQTPGQGLQFLFEYFSETQRNKGNFPGRFSGRQFSNSRSEMNVSTLELGDSALYLCASSFPDRVEGYTFGSGTRLTVV.

The chain has TRBV6-5 and TRBJ2-2, with a weak D call TRBD1 (6 bases). Trimming took off 5 bases at V and 4 bases at J, with 11 bases between the two ends. Germline V gene data show CDR1 as MNHEY and CDR2 as SVGAGI. CDR3 length: 14 amino acids. CDR3 nucleotide sequence: TGTGCCAGCAGTCTACAGGGTAGCACCGGGGAGCTGTTTTTT. Its translation is CASSLQGSTGELFF.

The J gene is TRBJ1-5, the V gene TRBV27; tentative D call: TRBD1 (5 bases). This CDR3 spans 12 amino acids. V dropped 3 bases and J dropped 10 bases, with 10 bases sitting between them. Germline V lookup: CDR1 MNHEY, CDR2 SMNVEV (reference sequence). Here the CDR3 reads CASSFLGLPQHF. The CDR3 nucleotides read TGTGCCAGCAGTTTTTTGGGACTCCCCCAGCATTTT.

The rearrangement links TRBV30 to TRBJ2-3, with D perhaps matching TRBD1 or TRBD2 (7 bases each). The length of the CDR3 is 17 residues. V lost 0 bases, J lost 2 bases, and 18 bases lay in between. CDR1 and CDR2 from the germline V gene are GTSNPN and SVGIG (reference sequence). CDR3 nucleotides: TGTGCCTGGAGTGTAAGCCCCCAGGGGGGGTCCACAGATACGCAGTATTTT. The encoded protein is CAWSVSPQGGSTDTQYF.

V gene TRBV28 combines with J gene TRBJ2-7; 7 nucleotides align to TRBD2. The CDR3 totals 18 residues. V shed 2 bases, J shed 0 bases, and the junction held 13 bases outside the gene matches. Looked up from germline, CDR1 is MDHEN and CDR2 is SYDVKM. For the CDR3, the DNA is TGTGCCAGCAGTTTACGGGTTAGGGGAGGGTGGAGCTCCTACGAGCAGTACTTC. It specifies CASSLRVRGGWSSYEQYF.

This chain joins TRBV6-6 and TRBJ2-5, with unresolved D. Germline CDR1 is MNHNY and CDR2 is SVGAGI (reference sequence). Trimming pared 6 bases from V and 2 bases from J, leaving 10 bases between. The CDR3 consists of 13 residues. The DNA of the CDR3 is TGTGCCAGCAGCACAACAGAACAAGAGACCCAGTACTTC. Translated: CASSTTEQETQYF.

This rearrangement joins TRBV6-1 to TRBJ1-2; possible D gene TRBD1, 6 bases. V lost 8 bases to trimming and J lost 2 bases, with 15 bases between them. The CDR3 spans 14 residues. The germline CDR1 and CDR2 sequences are MNHNS and SASEGT. The DNA for the CDR3 is TGTGCCAGCCGCACGATACAGGGAAACTATGGCTACACCTTC. Its translation is CASRTIQGNYGYTF.

The chain combines TRBV4-1 with TRBJ1-4; no firm D call. CDR1 is MGHRA and CDR2 is YSYEKL in the germline V gene. Trimming took 0 bases from V and 0 from J, leaving 14 bases between them. The CDR3 covers 18 residues. DNA of the CDR3: TGCGCCAGCAGCCAAGATCGGAAGAGACACCCAACTAATGAAAAACTGTTTTTT. Its protein is CASSQDRKRHPTNEKLFF.